These T cell receptor beta chains were read from a single sample in a study of control samples from healthy donors and cancer patients. Sequencing was performed with immunoSEQ multiplex PCR; in TCRdb, only in-frame clones are kept and a portion is missing. This table holds around 250,000 clones, 82% found once. Specimen: PBMCs. Source of these receptors: a woman aged 55-69 years with lung cancer. Both conserved end residues are part of each CDR3. Each record gives: CDR3 protein, CDR3 DNA, D gene, clone size, J gene, V gene. A D gene is named only where the DNA matches it firmly. Expanded clones are given a class, and other clones once, few, many or no size at all.

CDR3aa: CASSLDGGGSYNEQFF
CDR3nt: TGCGCCAGCAGCTTGGACGGTGGCGGGTCCTACAATGAGCAGTTCTTC
d_gene: .
abundance: few
j_gene: TRBJ2-1
v_gene: TRBV5-1

CDR3aa: CASSYGGTGVRGELFF
CDR3nt: TGTGCCAGCAGCTACGGCGGGACAGGGGTACGCGGGGAGCTGTTTTTT
d_gene: TRBD1
abundance: .
j_gene: TRBJ2-2
v_gene: TRBV7-3

CDR3aa: CASSFLGDNEQFF
CDR3nt: TGTGCCAGCAGTTTTCTGGGGGACAATGAGCAGTTCTTC
d_gene: .
abundance: .
j_gene: TRBJ2-1
v_gene: TRBV27

CDR3aa: CASSSGQGQPQHF
CDR3nt: TGCGCCAGCAGCTCGGGACAGGGTCAGCCCCAGCATTTT
d_gene: TRBD1
abundance: .
j_gene: TRBJ1-5
v_gene: TRBV5-1

CDR3aa: CASSQDKRLAFF
CDR3nt: TGTGCCAGCAGCCAAGATAAGCGATTGGCGTTCTTC
d_gene: .
abundance: .
j_gene: TRBJ2-1
v_gene: TRBV3-1/TRBV3-2

CDR3aa: CASSQDGNTEAFF
CDR3nt: TGTGCCAGCAGCCAAGATGGTAACACTGAAGCTTTCTTT
d_gene: .
abundance: .
j_gene: TRBJ1-1
v_gene: TRBV4-2

CDR3aa: CAWSASTDTQYF
CDR3nt: TGTGCCTGGAGTGCATCCACAGATACGCAGTATTTT
d_gene: .
abundance: .
j_gene: TRBJ2-3
v_gene: TRBV30

CDR3aa: CASSLYSYTGELFF
CDR3nt: TGTGCCAGCAGTCTCTACAGCTACACCGGGGAGCTGTTTTTT
d_gene: .
abundance: .
j_gene: TRBJ2-2
v_gene: TRBV6-2/TRBV6-3

CDR3aa: CASSLVLGAGTDTQYF
CDR3nt: TGTGCCAGCAGCTTAGTCCTGGGGGCCGGTACAGATACGCAGTATTTT
d_gene: .
abundance: .
j_gene: TRBJ2-3
v_gene: TRBV7-9

CDR3aa: CASSEDREDEQFF
CDR3nt: TGTGCCAGCAGCGAGGACAGGGAGGATGAGCAGTTCTTC
d_gene: TRBD1
abundance: .
j_gene: TRBJ2-1
v_gene: TRBV6-4

CDR3aa: CASTDRGRSGANVLTF
CDR3nt: TGTGCCAGCACCGACAGGGGGCGGTCTGGGGCCAACGTCCTGACTTTC
d_gene: TRBD1
abundance: .
j_gene: TRBJ2-6
v_gene: TRBV6-6

CDR3aa: CASSSWATDTQYF
CDR3nt: TGTGCCAGCAGCTCCTGGGCCACAGATACGCAGTATTTT
d_gene: .
abundance: .
j_gene: TRBJ2-3
v_gene: TRBV5-6

CDR3aa: CASRQSGTGDTGELFF
CDR3nt: TGTGCCAGCAGACAATCCGGGACAGGGGACACCGGGGAGCTGTTTTTT
d_gene: TRBD1
abundance: .
j_gene: TRBJ2-2
v_gene: TRBV3-1/TRBV3-2

CDR3aa: CASSLLDRDTEAFF
CDR3nt: TGTGCCAGCAGCCTTTTGGACAGGGACACTGAAGCTTTCTTT
d_gene: TRBD1
abundance: .
j_gene: TRBJ1-1
v_gene: TRBV14

CDR3aa: CASSIQGAQGANVLTF
CDR3nt: TGTGCCAGCAGCATACAGGGGGCGCAGGGGGCCAACGTCCTGACTTTC
d_gene: TRBD1
abundance: .
j_gene: TRBJ2-6
v_gene: TRBV5-4

CDR3aa: CASSQAGSSEQYF
CDR3nt: TGCGCCAGCAGCCAAGCAGGGTCGAGCGAGCAGTACTTC
d_gene: .
abundance: .
j_gene: TRBJ2-7
v_gene: TRBV4-1

CDR3aa: CAIRGGFETGELFF
CDR3nt: TGTGCCATCAGGGGGGGGTTTGAAACCGGGGAGCTGTTTTTT
d_gene: TRBD2
abundance: few
j_gene: TRBJ2-2
v_gene: TRBV10-3

CDR3aa: CASSNGDRGYNEQFF
CDR3nt: TGTGCCAGCAGTAATGGGGACAGGGGTTACAATGAGCAGTTCTTC
d_gene: TRBD1
abundance: .
j_gene: TRBJ2-1
v_gene: TRBV5-4

CDR3aa: CASSLATGIKSPLHF
CDR3nt: TGTGCCAGCAGCTTAGCCACAGGGATAAAATCACCCCTCCACTTT
d_gene: .
abundance: .
j_gene: TRBJ1-6
v_gene: TRBV11-3

CDR3aa: CASSPRANYGYTF
CDR3nt: TGTGCCAGCAGCCCCAGGGCTAACTATGGCTACACCTTC
d_gene: .
abundance: .
j_gene: TRBJ1-2
v_gene: TRBV7-9

CDR3aa: CASSRGVYSNQPQHF
CDR3nt: TGTGCCAGTAGCCGCGGGGTTTATAGCAATCAGCCCCAGCATTTT
d_gene: .
abundance: .
j_gene: TRBJ1-5
v_gene: TRBV19

CDR3aa: CASSQVGVAENTGELFF
CDR3nt: TGCGCCAGCAGCCAAGTAGGAGTAGCGGAGAACACCGGGGAGCTGTTTTTT
d_gene: .
abundance: .
j_gene: TRBJ2-2
v_gene: TRBV4-1

CDR3aa: CASSEARGPNTEAFF
CDR3nt: TGCGCCAGCAGTGAAGCTCGGGGCCCGAACACTGAAGCTTTCTTT
d_gene: .
abundance: .
j_gene: TRBJ1-1
v_gene: TRBV10-1

CDR3aa: CASHVSGRNSPLHF
CDR3nt: TGTGCCAGCCATGTCAGCGGGCGTAATTCACCCCTCCACTTT
d_gene: .
abundance: .
j_gene: TRBJ1-6
v_gene: TRBV28

CDR3aa: CASSWDTGTSGIVTDTQYF
CDR3nt: TGCGCCAGCAGCTGGGATACCGGGACTAGCGGGATTGTCACAGATACGCAGTATTTT
d_gene: TRBD2
abundance: .
j_gene: TRBJ2-3
v_gene: TRBV5-1

CDR3aa: CASSRDRGDEQYF
CDR3nt: TGTGCCAGCAGCCGGGACAGGGGAGATGAGCAGTACTTC
d_gene: TRBD1
abundance: .
j_gene: TRBJ2-7
v_gene: TRBV11-2

CDR3aa: CASSVTGSGHTIYF
CDR3nt: TGTGCCAGCAGCGTGACAGGGTCCGGCCACACCATATATTTT
d_gene: TRBD1
abundance: .
j_gene: TRBJ1-3
v_gene: TRBV5-6

CDR3aa: CASSFGGLGTEAFF
CDR3nt: TGCGCCAGCAGCTTCGGGGGGCTGGGCACTGAAGCTTTCTTT
d_gene: .
abundance: .
j_gene: TRBJ1-1
v_gene: TRBV5-1

CDR3aa: CASSLGNSLYNEQFF
CDR3nt: TGTGCTAGCAGCTTAGGGAACAGCCTCTACAATGAGCAGTTCTTC
d_gene: .
abundance: .
j_gene: TRBJ2-1
v_gene: TRBV7-7

CDR3aa: CASSLKGGDEKLFF
CDR3nt: TGTGCCAGCAGCTTGAAGGGGGGGGATGAAAAACTGTTTTTT
d_gene: .
abundance: .
j_gene: TRBJ1-4
v_gene: TRBV5-4

CDR3aa: CASSIVRNYGYTF
CDR3nt: TGTGCCAGTAGTATTGTCAGAAACTATGGCTACACCTTC
d_gene: .
abundance: .
j_gene: TRBJ1-2
v_gene: TRBV19

CDR3aa: CASSLDNANYGYTF
CDR3nt: TGTGCCAGCAGCTTAGACAACGCTAACTATGGCTACACCTTC
d_gene: .
abundance: .
j_gene: TRBJ1-2
v_gene: TRBV11-2

CDR3aa: CASSEGTYEQYF
CDR3nt: TGTGCCAGCAGTGAGGGCACCTACGAGCAGTACTTC
d_gene: .
abundance: .
j_gene: TRBJ2-7
v_gene: TRBV6-1

CDR3aa: CASSLELLAGGTGELFF
CDR3nt: TGCGCCAGCAGCTTGGAGCTACTAGCGGGGGGAACCGGGGAGCTGTTTTTT
d_gene: TRBD2
abundance: .
j_gene: TRBJ2-2
v_gene: TRBV5-1

CDR3aa: CASSYSGANVLTF
CDR3nt: TGTGCCAGCAGTTACTCCGGGGCCAACGTCCTGACTTTC
d_gene: .
abundance: .
j_gene: TRBJ2-6
v_gene: TRBV27

CDR3aa: CASSDLEGLYEQYF
CDR3nt: TGTGCCAGCAGTGACTTAGAGGGGCTCTACGAGCAGTACTTC
d_gene: .
abundance: once
j_gene: TRBJ2-7
v_gene: TRBV6-4

CDR3aa: CASSSAGHYGYTF
CDR3nt: TGTGCCAGCAGCTCCGCGGGCCACTATGGCTACACCTTC
d_gene: .
abundance: .
j_gene: TRBJ1-2
v_gene: TRBV5-5

CDR3aa: CASSPGQGTDTQYF
CDR3nt: TGTGCCAGCTCACCGGGACAGGGCACAGATACGCAGTATTTT
d_gene: TRBD1
abundance: .
j_gene: TRBJ2-3
v_gene: TRBV18

CDR3aa: CASSIGGRGRNEQFF
CDR3nt: TGTGCCAGTAGTATTGGAGGCAGGGGGCGGAATGAGCAGTTCTTC
d_gene: TRBD1
abundance: .
j_gene: TRBJ2-1
v_gene: TRBV19

CDR3aa: CASSLVGSSYNSPLHF
CDR3nt: TGCGCCAGCAGCTTGGTCGGGAGCTCCTATAATTCACCCCTCCACTTT
d_gene: .
abundance: once
j_gene: TRBJ1-6
v_gene: TRBV5-1

CDR3aa: CASSVDRGSNQPQHF
CDR3nt: TGTGCCAGCAGTGTCGACAGGGGTAGCAATCAGCCCCAGCATTTT
d_gene: TRBD1
abundance: few
j_gene: TRBJ1-5
v_gene: TRBV2

CDR3aa: CASSAYTDQPQHF
CDR3nt: TGTGCCAGCAGTGCGTACACAGATCAGCCCCAGCATTTT
d_gene: .
abundance: .
j_gene: TRBJ1-5
v_gene: TRBV6-4